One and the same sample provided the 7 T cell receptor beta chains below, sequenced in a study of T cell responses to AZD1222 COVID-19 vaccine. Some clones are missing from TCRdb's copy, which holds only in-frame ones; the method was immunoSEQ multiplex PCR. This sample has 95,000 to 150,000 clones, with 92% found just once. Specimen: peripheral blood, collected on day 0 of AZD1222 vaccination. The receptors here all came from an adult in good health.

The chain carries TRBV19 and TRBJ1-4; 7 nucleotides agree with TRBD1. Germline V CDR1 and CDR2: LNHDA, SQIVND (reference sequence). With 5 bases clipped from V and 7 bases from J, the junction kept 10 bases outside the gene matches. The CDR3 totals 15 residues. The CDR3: CASSSRQGGGEKLFF. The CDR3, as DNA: TGTGCCAGTAGTTCCCGACAGGGAGGAGGTGAAAAACTGTTTTTT.

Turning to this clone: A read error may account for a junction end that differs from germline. The CDR3 nucleotides are TGTGCCAGCAGTTTATGGGGGCCTAGCGGGAGGCCGATCGGGGGCAGGCTGGTCTTC. It specifies CASSLWGPSGRPIGGRLVF. The rearrangement joins TRBV28 to TRBJ2-1; 11 positions agree with TRBD2. Germline V lookup: CDR1 MDHEN, CDR2 SYDVKM. This CDR3 region has 19 residues.

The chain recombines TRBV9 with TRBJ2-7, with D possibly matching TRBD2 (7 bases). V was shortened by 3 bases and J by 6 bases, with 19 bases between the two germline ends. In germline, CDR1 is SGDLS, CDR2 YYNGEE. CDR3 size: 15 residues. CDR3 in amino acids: CASSAGEGGSSEQYV. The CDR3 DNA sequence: TGTGCCAGCAGCGCAGGGGAGGGGGGATCGTCCGAGCAGTACGTC.

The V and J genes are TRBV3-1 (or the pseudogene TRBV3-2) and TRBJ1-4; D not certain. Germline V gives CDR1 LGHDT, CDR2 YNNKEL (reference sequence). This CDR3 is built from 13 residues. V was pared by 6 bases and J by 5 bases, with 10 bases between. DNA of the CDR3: TGTGCCAGCAGTGGCAGCATGAATGAAAAACTGTTTTTT. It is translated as CASSGSMNEKLFF.

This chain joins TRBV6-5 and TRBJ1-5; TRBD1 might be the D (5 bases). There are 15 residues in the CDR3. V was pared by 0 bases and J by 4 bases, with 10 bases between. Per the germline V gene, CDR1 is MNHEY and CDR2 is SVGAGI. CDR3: CASSYSGLTNQPQHF. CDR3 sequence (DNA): TGTGCCAGCAGTTACTCGGGGCTGACGAATCAGCCCCAGCATTTT.

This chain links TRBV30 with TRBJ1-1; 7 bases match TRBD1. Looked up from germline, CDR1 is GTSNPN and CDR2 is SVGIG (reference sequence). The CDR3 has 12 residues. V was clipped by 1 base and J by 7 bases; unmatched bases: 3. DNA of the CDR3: TGTGCCTGGAGTGGGGACAGTGTTGAAGCTTTCTTT. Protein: CAWSGDSVEAFF.

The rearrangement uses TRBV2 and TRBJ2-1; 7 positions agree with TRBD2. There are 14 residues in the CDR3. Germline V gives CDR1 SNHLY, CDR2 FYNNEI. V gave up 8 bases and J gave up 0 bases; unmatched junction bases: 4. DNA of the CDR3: TGTGCCAGCCCTGGGGGGGGCTCCTACAATGAGCAGTTCTTC. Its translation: CASPGGGSYNEQFF.